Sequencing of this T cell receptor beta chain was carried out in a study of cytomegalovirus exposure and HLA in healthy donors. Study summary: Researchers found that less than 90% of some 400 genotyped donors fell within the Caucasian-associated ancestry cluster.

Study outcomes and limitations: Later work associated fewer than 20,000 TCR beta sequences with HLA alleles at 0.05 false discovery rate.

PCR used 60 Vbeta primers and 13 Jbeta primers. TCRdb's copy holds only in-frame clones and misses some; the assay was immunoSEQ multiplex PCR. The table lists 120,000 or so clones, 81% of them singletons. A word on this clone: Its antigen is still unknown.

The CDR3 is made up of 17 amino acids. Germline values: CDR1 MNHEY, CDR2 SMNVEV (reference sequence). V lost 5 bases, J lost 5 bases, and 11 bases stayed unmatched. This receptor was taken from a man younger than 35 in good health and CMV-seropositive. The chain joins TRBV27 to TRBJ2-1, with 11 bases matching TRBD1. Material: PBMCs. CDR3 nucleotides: TGTGCCAGCAGTATCAACACCGGGACAGGGGGAAACAATGAGCAGTTCTTC. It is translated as CASSINTGTGGNNEQFF.